This T cell receptor beta chain was profiled in a study of T cell changes during pregnancy in multiple sclerosis. CDR1 is SNHLY, CDR2 FYNNEI, per germline. V shed 6 bases and J shed 0 bases, with 11 bases lying between them. This CDR3 is built from 14 residues. Produced via immunoSEQ multiplex PCR; TCRdb's table is partial and in-frame only. The table has around 55,000 clones, 93% seen once. This receptor was obtained from a female donor with multiple sclerosis, enrolled in a pregnancy study. This sequence joins TRBV2 and TRBJ1-1; D call uncertain. The specimen comprised CD8+ T cells from peripheral blood mononuclear cells, sampled in the second trimester of pregnancy. The DNA of the CDR3 is TGTGCCAGCAGGGCAGCGATCATGAACACTGAAGCTTTCTTT. This encodes CASRAAIMNTEAFF. Using reference TRBV2 and TRBJ1-1 for the parts outside the CDR3, the full variable domain is EPEVTQTPSHQVTQMGQEVILRCVPISNHLYFYWYRQILGQKVEFLVSFYNNEISEKSEIFDDQFSVERPDGSNFTLKIRSTKLEDSAMYFCASRAAIMNTEAFFGQGTRLTVV.